In this sample, the clone carrying this T cell receptor beta chain turned up many times. Its antigen remains unidentified. This sample stems from a study of T cells in Graves' hyperthyroidism and ophthalmopathy. TCR beta CDR3 regions were amplified from RNA transcripts. The primer set for the first-round RT-PCR of the TCR CDR3 was HTBI. TCRdb reanalysed the multiplex PCR reads using MiXCR and keeps one entry per CDR3 protein. Of 300,000 to 450,000 distinct CDR3 sequences listed, roughly an eighth are singletons. Diagnostic decisions used clinical symptoms, serum thyroxine and TRAb, thyroid ultrasound and orbital computed tomography. Findings of the study overall: Stable hyperthyroidism was separated from ophthalmopathy by a model based on 13 V-J features.

This clonotype originated in a woman younger than 30 with Graves' hyperthyroidism. The sequenced sample consisted of blood.

CDR3 residues: CASSLVPNYEQYF. CDR3 nucleotides: TGTGCCAGCAGTTTAGTACCAAACTACGAGCAGTACTTC. This chain joins TRBV12-3 or TRBV12-4 and TRBJ2-7; the D is unclear. The CDR3 spans 13 residues. Trimming shortened V by 1 base and J by 3 bases, and 7 bases separated the two germline ends.